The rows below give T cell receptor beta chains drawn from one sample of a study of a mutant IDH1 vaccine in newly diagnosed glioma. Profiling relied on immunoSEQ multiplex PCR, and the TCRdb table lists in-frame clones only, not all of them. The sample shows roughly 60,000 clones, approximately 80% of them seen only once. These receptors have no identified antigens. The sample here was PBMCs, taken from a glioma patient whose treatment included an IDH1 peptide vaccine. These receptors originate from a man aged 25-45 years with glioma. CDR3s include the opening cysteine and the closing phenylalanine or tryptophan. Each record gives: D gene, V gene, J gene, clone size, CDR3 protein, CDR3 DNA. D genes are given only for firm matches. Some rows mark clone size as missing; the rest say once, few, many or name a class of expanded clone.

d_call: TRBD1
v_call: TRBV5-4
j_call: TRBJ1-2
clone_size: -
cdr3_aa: CASSLMARGLGGYTF
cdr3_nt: TGTGCCAGCAGCTTGATGGCCAGGGGGCTCGGTGGCTACACCTTC

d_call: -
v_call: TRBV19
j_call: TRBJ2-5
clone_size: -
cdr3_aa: CASSMGRQETQYF
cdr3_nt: TGTGCCAGTAGTATGGGCAGACAAGAGACCCAGTACTTC

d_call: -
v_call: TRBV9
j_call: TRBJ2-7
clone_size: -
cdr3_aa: CASSVGGLNYEQYF
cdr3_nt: TGTGCCAGCAGCGTAGGAGGGCTCAACTACGAGCAGTACTTC

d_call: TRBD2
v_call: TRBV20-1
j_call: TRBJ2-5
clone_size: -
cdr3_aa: CSAPGGETQYF
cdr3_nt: TGCAGTGCCCCGGGGGGAGAGACCCAGTACTTC

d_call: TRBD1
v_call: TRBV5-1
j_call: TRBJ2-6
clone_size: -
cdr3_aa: CASSPGTGIVAGANVLTF
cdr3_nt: TGCGCCAGCAGCCCCGGGACAGGTATAGTCGCTGGGGCCAACGTCCTGACTTTC

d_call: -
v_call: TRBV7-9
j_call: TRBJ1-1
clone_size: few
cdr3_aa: CASSLEGGSEAFF
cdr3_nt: TGTGCCAGCAGCTTAGAAGGTGGTTCTGAAGCTTTCTTT

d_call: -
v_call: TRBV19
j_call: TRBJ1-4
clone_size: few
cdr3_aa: CASSTRVNEKLFF
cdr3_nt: TGTGCCAGTAGTACCAGGGTAAATGAAAAACTGTTTTTT

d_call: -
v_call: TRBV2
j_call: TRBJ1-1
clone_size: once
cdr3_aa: CASSQRRDTEAFF
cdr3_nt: TGTGCCAGCAGCCAGCGGAGAGACACTGAAGCTTTCTTT

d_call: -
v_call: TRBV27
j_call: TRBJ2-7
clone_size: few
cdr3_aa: CASRRQLGAYEQYF
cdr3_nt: TGTGCCAGCAGGCGACAGCTGGGGGCCTACGAGCAGTACTTC

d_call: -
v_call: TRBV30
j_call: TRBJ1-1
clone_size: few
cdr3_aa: CAWSVSFLGTEAFF
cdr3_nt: TGTGCCTGGAGTGTCTCGTTTTTGGGGACTGAAGCTTTCTTT

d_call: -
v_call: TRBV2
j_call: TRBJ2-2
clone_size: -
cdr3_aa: CASSDLLNTGELFF
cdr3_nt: TGTGCCAGCAGTGACTTGCTGAACACCGGGGAGCTGTTTTTT

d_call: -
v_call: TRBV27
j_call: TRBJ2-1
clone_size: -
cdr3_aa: CASSWDLRSSSYNEQFF
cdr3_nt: TGTGCCAGCAGTTGGGACTTGCGATCGAGCTCCTACAATGAGCAGTTCTTC

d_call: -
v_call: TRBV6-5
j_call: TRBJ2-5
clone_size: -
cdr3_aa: CASSDDRNQETQYF
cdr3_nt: TGTGCCAGCAGTGACGACAGAAACCAAGAGACCCAGTACTTC

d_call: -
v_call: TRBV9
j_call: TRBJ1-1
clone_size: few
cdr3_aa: CASSVDPTGEAFF
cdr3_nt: TGTGCCAGCAGCGTAGATCCGACAGGTGAAGCTTTCTTT

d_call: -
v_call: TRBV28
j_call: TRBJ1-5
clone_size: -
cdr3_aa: CASNAEDYSNQPQHF
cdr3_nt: TGTGCCAGCAATGCGGAAGACTATAGCAATCAGCCCCAGCATTTT